This T cell receptor (beta chain) was documented in a study of spatial heterogeneity in lung cancer. Across the whole study: Alpha-chain sequences were detected in numbers that were consistently lower than beta-chain sequences.

V was pared by 6 bases and J by 0 bases, with 9 bases between. The CDR3 extends over 14 amino acids. This sample's time point: sample taken at primary tumor resection. Unsorted whole RNA from tumor, nontumor lung or frozen PBMC underwent sequencing. A distinct unique molecular identifier was carried by each TCR cDNA molecule. TCRdb re-analysed the 5' RACE reads in MiXCR, keeping a single row per CDR3 protein. The data show approximately 90,000 distinct CDR3 sequences, approximately 8.6% seen once. This clonotype was recorded at least ten times. The TCR sequence derives from a male donor with early-stage non-small cell lung cancer. The sample here was PBMCs, taken at surgery. The chain couples TRBV12-3 or TRBV12-4 to TRBJ1-5; D call uncertain. CDR3 in amino acids: CASSPVNSNQPQHF. The CDR3 DNA sequence: TGTGCCAGCAGCCCAGTAAATAGCAATCAGCCCCAGCATTTT.